This T cell receptor (beta chain) was documented in a study of shared clonotypes between healthy human individuals. As defined, naive CD8 cells were CD45RO-negative and positively selected for CCR7, with terminally differentiated effector memory CD45RA+ cells excluded. The CDR3 sequence is 13 residues long. Deletions cut 6 bases from V and 3 bases from J, with 10 bases between. Germline assignment: CDR1 MNHEY and CDR2 SVGAGI. Produced via immunoSEQ multiplex PCR; TCRdb's table is partial and in-frame only. The sample records millions of clones, about 95% being singletons. Sequenced sample: naive CD8+ T cells sorted from blood. The source of this sequence is a man between 18 and 29 years old in good health. This sequence joins TRBV6-5 and TRBJ2-3; D unresolved. Here the CDR3 reads CASSDRLTDTQYF. The CDR3 bases are TGTGCCAGCAGCGACCGCCTGACAGATACGCAGTATTTT.